This T cell receptor beta chain was captured by sequencing in a study of patients and donors after allogeneic stem cell transplantation (TCRdb year 2020). With regard to this clonotype: No cognate antigen has been identified for it. No much larger clone exists at a distance of one base, and base qualities are not known.

Unmatched junction bases come to 8, with V trimmed by 4 bases and J by 2 bases. The CDR3, from cysteine to phenylalanine, totals 16 residues. Just CDR3 DNA is preserved here, 48 bases in frame from base 1. CDR1 and CDR2 (SGDLS, YYNGEE) derive from the germline V gene. Libraries were constructed by RT-PCR. Sequenced using a NextSeq 550. TCRdb applied fastp at Q25 and MiXCR to the public reads, then kept only in-frame beta chains. Rows are unified per CDR3 protein, each entry keeping the most common DNA and genes. The sample table shows about a million distinct CDR3 sequences, and roughly 18% are seen once. The biggest ten clones account for 5.5% to 6.5% of the sample.

The receptor was derived from a human donor who was either an allogeneic HSCT recipient or a stem cell or donor lymphocyte infusion donor (not recorded which). It is not recorded whose cells these are; they may come from a transplant donor. Sequencing was performed on blood, either unsorted or a sorted T cell fraction (not recorded which). The rearrangement joined TRBV9 to TRBJ2-3; TRBD2 matches 9 bases in the middle. The DNA is TGTGCCAGCAGCCCCCTGACTAGCGGAAACACAGATACGCAGTATTTT. It specifies CASSPLTSGNTDTQYF.